A single sample gave rise to the 4 T cell receptor beta chains below, sequenced in a study of metastatic and nonmetastatic thyroid tumors. Every patient was untreated before thyroid surgery. TCRdb reanalyzed the PCR reads with MiXCR. The data contain more than 90,000 clones, roughly 13% of them singletons. The specimen was blood. The source is a female donor with papillary thyroid cancer or a benign thyroid nodule (not recorded which). Some clones in this sample may be carry-over from other donors' samples.

This clone appeared many times. The V call is TRBV6-2 or TRBV6-3, the J call TRBJ2-7; 10 bases map to TRBD2. This CDR3 has 13 amino acids. Germline V gene lookup returns CDR1 MNHEY and CDR2 SVGEGT. The V segment lost 3 bases and the J segment 7 bases; nucleotides outside the gene matches: 3. The CDR3 here is CASSYSGRSEQYF. The CDR3, as DNA: TGTGCCAGCAGTTATAGCGGGAGGTCGGAGCAGTACTTC.

This clone occurred many times. This chain uses TRBV10-3 with TRBJ2-1; tentatively, D is TRBD1 or TRBD2 (5 bases each). Germline V CDR1 and CDR2: ENHRY, SYGVKD. This CDR3 contains 16 residues. V was pared by 3 bases and J by 4 bases, with 16 bases between. Written as DNA, the CDR3 is TGTGCCATCAGTGAATGGGACGGTCAGGAATACAATGAGCAGTTCTTC. It yields the protein CAISEWDGQEYNEQFF.

This clone was detected many times. The chain couples TRBV5-6 to TRBJ2-7; no definite D call. Deletions cut 2 bases from V and 6 bases from J, with 9 bases between. The CDR3 has 12 amino acids. Germline CDR1 is SGHDT and CDR2 is YYEEEE. The CDR3 loop reads CASSLIGGEQYF. In nucleotides, the CDR3 is TGTGCCAGCAGCTTAATCGGCGGCGAGCAGTACTTC.

This clone was found many times. The rearrangement joins TRBV7-2 to TRBJ2-2; no clear D. The CDR3 has 14 amino acids. CDR1 SGHTA and CDR2 FQGNSA come from the germline V gene. With 4 bases removed from V and 2 bases from J, the gap between germline ends came to 8 bases. The CDR3 protein is CASSSGRNTGELFF. CDR3 coding DNA: TGTGCCAGCAGCTCTGGTAGAAACACCGGGGAGCTGTTTTTT.